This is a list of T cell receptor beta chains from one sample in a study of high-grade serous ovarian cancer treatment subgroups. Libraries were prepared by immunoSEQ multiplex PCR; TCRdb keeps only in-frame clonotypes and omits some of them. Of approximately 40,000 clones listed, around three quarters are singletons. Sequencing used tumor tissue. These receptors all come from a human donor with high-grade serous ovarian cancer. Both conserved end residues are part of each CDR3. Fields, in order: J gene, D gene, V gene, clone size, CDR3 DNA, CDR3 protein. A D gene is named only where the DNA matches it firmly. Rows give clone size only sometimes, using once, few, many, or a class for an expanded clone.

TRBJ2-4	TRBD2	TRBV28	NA	TGTGCCAGCAGTCTCACTAGCGTCTGGTCCAAAAACATTCAGTACTTC	CASSLTSVWSKNIQYF
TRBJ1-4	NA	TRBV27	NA	TGTGCCAGCACCCCTCGGGTGAATGAAAAACTGTTTTTT	CASTPRVNEKLFF
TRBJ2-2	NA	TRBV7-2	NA	TGTGCCAGCAGCCCGGGGACCAACACCGGGGAGCTGTTTTTT	CASSPGTNTGELFF
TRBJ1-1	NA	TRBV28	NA	TGTGCCAGCAGTTTAGCGGGGCGATACACTGAAGCTTTCTTT	CASSLAGRYTEAFF
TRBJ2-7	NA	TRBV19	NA	TGTGCCAGTAGTCTCCAACGGGCCCTTGTCTACGAGCAGTACTTC	CASSLQRALVYEQYF
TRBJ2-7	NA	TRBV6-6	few	TGTGCCAGCATGTTAGACGGTGCCTACGAGCAGTACTTC	CASMLDGAYEQYF
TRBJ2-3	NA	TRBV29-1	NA	TGCAGCGTCGACCGGGACCACACACGGGATACGCAGTATTTT	CSVDRDHTRDTQYF
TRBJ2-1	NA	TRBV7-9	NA	TGTGCCAGCAGCTTAGAAGCTTTGCAGTTCTTC	CASSLEALQFF
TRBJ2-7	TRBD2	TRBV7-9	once	TGTGCCAGCAGCCCCCAGCGGGAGCGGTACGAGCAGTACTTC	CASSPQRERYEQYF
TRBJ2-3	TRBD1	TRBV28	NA	TGTGCCAGCAGTTTAATGGGACAGCTCACAGATACGCAGTATTTT	CASSLMGQLTDTQYF
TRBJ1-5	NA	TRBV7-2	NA	TGTGCCAGCAGCTTAGACAGTTCTCAGCCCCAGCATTTT	CASSLDSSQPQHF
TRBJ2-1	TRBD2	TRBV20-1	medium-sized	TGCAGTGCTTATAGCGGGAGGGTGATCTTC	CSAYSGRVIF
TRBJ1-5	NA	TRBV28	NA	TGTGCCAGCAGTTTACTCGATCAGCCCCAGCATTTT	CASSLLDQPQHF
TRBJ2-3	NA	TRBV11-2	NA	TGTGCCAGCAGCTTAGCGGAGTCCACAGATACGCAGTATTTT	CASSLAESTDTQYF